Listed below are T cell receptor beta chains from one sample, sequenced in a study of T cell responses to AZD1222 COVID-19 vaccine. Profiling relied on immunoSEQ multiplex PCR, and the TCRdb table lists in-frame clones only, not all of them. This sample has under 95,000 clones, with about 90% found just once. Sequences were derived from peripheral blood, sampled 28 days after the second AZD1222 dose. The receptor set was obtained from an adult who received the AZD1222 COVID-19 vaccine. Each CDR3 is given with its conserved first and last residue. A D gene is named only where the DNA matches it firmly. Some rows have no size entry. The others give once, few or many, or a class for an expanded clone.

v_gene	d_gene	abundance	j_gene	CDR3aa	CDR3nt
TRBV6-5	NA	NA	TRBJ2-7	CASRRGGQGRYEQYF	TGTGCCAGCAGGCGGGGGGGACAGGGGCGCTACGAGCAGTACTTC
TRBV19	NA	NA	TRBJ1-1	CASSPGTPRPTEAFF	TGTGCCAGTAGTCCCGGGACACCCCGACCCACTGAAGCTTTCTTT
TRBV6-1	NA	NA	TRBJ2-6	CASSDGSGANVLTF	TGTGCCAGCAGTGATGGCTCTGGGGCCAACGTCCTGACTTTC
TRBV2	NA	NA	TRBJ1-2	CASAENSNYGYTF	TGTGCCAGCGCAGAAAACTCTAACTATGGCTACACCTTC
TRBV3-1/TRBV3-2	NA	NA	TRBJ1-2	CASSPTWGARYGYTF	TGTGCCAGCAGCCCAACCTGGGGGGCACGCTATGGCTACACCTTC
TRBV7-9	NA	NA	TRBJ1-2	CASSLNRALGNYGYTF	TGTGCCAGCAGCCTTAACAGAGCCCTGGGGAACTATGGCTACACCTTC
TRBV19	NA	NA	TRBJ2-1	CASSISGPRLRNEQFF	TGTGCCAGTAGTATATCAGGGCCCCGTCTGCGCAATGAGCAGTTCTTC
TRBV19	NA	NA	TRBJ2-7	CASSIVGVGEQYF	TGTGCCAGTAGTATAGTGGGCGTGGGCGAGCAGTACTTC
TRBV2	NA	NA	TRBJ2-1	CASRWGFVQFF	TGTGCCAGCAGGTGGGGGTTTGTGCAGTTCTTC
TRBV19	NA	NA	TRBJ1-5	CANSIYATSNQPQHF	TGTGCCAATAGTATTTACGCCACAAGCAATCAGCCCCAGCATTTT
TRBV6-5	TRBD1	NA	TRBJ1-6	CASSSTWTGYNSPLHF	TGTGCCAGCAGTTCGACGTGGACAGGCTATAATTCACCCCTCCACTTT
TRBV7-3	TRBD1	NA	TRBJ1-2	CASSWGQGDGYTF	TGTGCCAGCAGCTGGGGACAGGGGGATGGCTACACCTTC
TRBV5-5	TRBD1	NA	TRBJ1-4	CASSLLVGQGPRGEKLFF	TGTGCCAGCAGCTTGTTGGTCGGACAGGGGCCGCGAGGTGAAAAACTGTTTTTT
TRBV18	NA	NA	TRBJ1-5	CASSIRDSNQPQHF	TGTGCCAGCTCAATTAGAGATAGCAATCAGCCCCAGCATTTT
TRBV5-1	NA	NA	TRBJ1-2	CASSLVSVGANYGYTF	TGCGCCAGCAGCTTGGTTTCCGTTGGAGCTAACTATGGCTACACCTTC
TRBV5-4	NA	NA	TRBJ2-2	CASSLPSAQTGELFF	TGTGCCAGCAGCTTGCCTAGCGCCCAAACCGGGGAGCTGTTTTTT
TRBV4-2	NA	few	TRBJ2-3	CASSQVDSTDTQYF	TGTGCCAGCAGCCAAGTCGACAGCACAGATACGCAGTATTTT
TRBV14	TRBD2	NA	TRBJ2-5	CASSTAPGGLQTQYF	TGTGCCAGCAGCACGGCCCCGGGAGGCCTCCAGACCCAGTACTTC
TRBV6-2/TRBV6-3	TRBD1	few	TRBJ2-7	CASSYRTGPTYEQYF	TGTGCCAGCAGTTATCGGACAGGGCCAACCTACGAGCAGTACTTC
TRBV5-4	NA	once	TRBJ1-3	CASSPDRPTLSGNTIYF	TGTGCCAGCAGCCCAGACAGGCCGACCCTCTCTGGAAACACCATATATTTT
TRBV9	TRBD1	NA	TRBJ1-3	CASSATPQGAGNTIYF	TGTGCCAGCAGCGCCACCCCACAGGGGGCTGGAAACACCATATATTTT
TRBV4-1	NA	NA	TRBJ1-5	CASSQLGGSNQPQHF	TGCGCCAGCAGCCAACTTGGGGGTTCCAATCAGCCCCAGCATTTT
TRBV5-4	NA	once	TRBJ2-3	CASLSTNPGTDAQYF	TGTGCCAGCCTTAGTACTAACCCTGGCACAGATGCGCAGTATTTT
TRBV5-1	NA	NA	TRBJ1-6	CASSLVRGPGKPLHF	TGCGCCAGCAGCTTGGTCCGGGGCCCAGGGAAACCCCTCCACTTT
TRBV25-1	NA	NA	TRBJ2-5	CASRATVGQETQYF	TGTGCCAGCAGGGCCACAGTGGGACAAGAGACCCAGTACTTC
TRBV2	TRBD2	NA	TRBJ2-1	CASRSTSAGPDWDEQFF	TGTGCCAGCAGAAGTACCTCAGCGGGGCCGGACTGGGATGAGCAGTTCTTC
TRBV24-1	NA	NA	TRBJ1-5	CATSDSSSYSNQPQHF	TGTGCCACCAGTGATTCGAGCAGTTATAGCAATCAGCCCCAGCATTTT
TRBV18	NA	NA	TRBJ1-1	CASSPPMRTEAFF	TGTGCCAGCTCACCACCGATGAGGACTGAAGCTTTCTTT
TRBV28	TRBD1	NA	TRBJ1-1	CASSSGQAQLENTEAFF	TGTGCCAGCAGCAGTGGACAGGCCCAATTGGAGAACACTGAAGCTTTCTTT
TRBV5-8	NA	few	TRBJ1-5	CASSTRGNQPQHF	TGTGCCAGCAGCACCCGGGGAAATCAGCCCCAGCATTTT
TRBV18	NA	NA	TRBJ2-1	CASSPPPRGEQFF	TGTGCCAGCTCACCACCCCCTCGGGGGGAGCAGTTCTTC
TRBV7-3	NA	NA	TRBJ2-7	CASSPEPGRGQYF	TGTGCCAGCAGCCCCGAGCCTGGGCGGGGGCAGTACTTC
TRBV20-1	TRBD1	NA	TRBJ1-2	CSASPGTGVSYGYTF	TGCAGTGCAAGTCCCGGGACAGGGGTATCCTATGGCTACACCTTC
TRBV30	NA	NA	TRBJ1-1	CAWSAGYRTEAFF	TGTGCCTGGAGTGCAGGGTATCGCACTGAAGCTTTCTTT
TRBV4-3	NA	NA	TRBJ1-1	CASSQASGTDTEAFF	TGCGCCAGCAGCCAAGCGAGTGGGACGGACACTGAAGCTTTCTTT
TRBV4-3	NA	NA	TRBJ1-6	CASSQEDEGLGSPLHF	TGCGCCAGCAGCCAAGAGGATGAGGGCCTAGGTTCACCCCTCCACTTT
TRBV5-1	NA	NA	TRBJ2-1	CASSSEAWGVEQFF	TGCGCCAGCAGCTCAGAAGCTTGGGGGGTTGAGCAGTTCTTC
TRBV4-1	NA	once	TRBJ1-5	CASSQDGAGHQPQHF	TGCGCCAGCAGCCAAGATGGGGCAGGTCATCAGCCCCAGCATTTT
TRBV10-3	TRBD2	once	TRBJ2-7	CAISDGGLAGEQYF	TGTGCCATCAGTGACGGTGGACTAGCTGGGGAGCAGTACTTC
TRBV7-9	NA	NA	TRBJ1-2	CASSLEGPVFGYTF	TGTGCCAGCAGCTTAGAGGGGCCGGTTTTCGGCTACACCTTC